One sample yielded the 25 T cell receptor beta chains listed below, sequenced in a study of cytomegalovirus exposure and HLA in healthy donors (dated by TCRdb to about 2017). The method was the immunoSEQ multiplex PCR assay. A mixture of 60 forward primers for TCR Vbeta segments and 13 reverse primers for TCR Jbeta segments was used in the multiplex PCR. TCRdb stores this immuneACCESS table with in-frame sequences only. Part of the clones is absent; in the studies checked, under half of the shortfall reflects unresolved V genes, and no reason is known for the rest. This sample gives about 190,000 clones in total; roughly four fifths of them show up just once. Approximately 2% of the sample lies in the top ten. Source material: PBMCs. Receptors originate from a woman aged 25 to 45 in good health and CMV-seropositive.

The genes are TRBV5-4 and TRBJ2-2; 9 bases fit TRBD1. V lost 5 bases and J lost 3; bases outside the gene matches: 8. The CDR3 is made up of 16 amino acids. Germline values: CDR1 SGHNT, CDR2 YYREEE (reference sequence). The CDR3 region is CASRPGTGIDTGELFF. DNA of the CDR3: TGTGCCAGCAGGCCCGGGACAGGGATTGACACCGGGGAGCTGTTTTTT.

This clone was seen more than once but under ten times. The J gene is TRBJ2-4, the V gene TRBV7-6; no definite D call. Trimming removed 0 bases at V and 0 bases at J, with 6 bases between. This CDR3 is 15 amino acids long. Germline loops: CDR1 SGHVS, CDR2 FNYEAQ. The CDR3 spells CASSLAPGAKNIQYF. The CDR3 nucleotides read TGTGCCAGCAGCTTAGCGCCCGGAGCCAAAAACATTCAGTACTTC.

The chain couples TRBV6-1 to TRBJ1-5; D might be TRBD1 (6 bases). Germline V gene sequence: CDR1 MNHNS, CDR2 SASEGT. The V end lost 4 bases, the J end lost 4 bases, and 8 bases lay between the germline ends. The CDR3 length is 13 residues. CDR3 region: CASSVQGNQPQHF. The CDR3 DNA follows: TGTGCCAGCAGTGTACAGGGAAATCAGCCCCAGCATTTT.

The chain joins TRBV27 to TRBJ2-7; TRBD1 agrees at 10 bases. Germline values: CDR1 MNHEY, CDR2 SMNVEV (reference sequence). V was pared by 6 bases and J by 4 bases, with 9 bases of the junction left unmatched. The CDR3 is made up of 15 amino acids. The CDR3 DNA follows: TGTGCCAGCAGCAAGACAGGGGGCAGTAGGTACGAGCAGTACTTC. This translates into CASSKTGGSRYEQYF.

Turning to this clone: Other DNA variants within this sample encode the same CDR3. The rearrangement uses TRBV5-1 and TRBJ1-1, with D possibly being TRBD1 (6 bases). V dropped 0 bases and J dropped 0 bases, with 6 bases sitting between them. CDR3 length equals 14 residues. Germline lookup yields CDR1 SGHRS and CDR2 YFSETQ. CDR3 protein: CASSLDRVNTEAFF. Here the CDR3 DNA reads TGCGCCAGCAGCTTGGACAGGGTGAACACTGAAGCTTTCTTT.

CDR3 DNA sequence: TGCAGCGTGGACAGGGACCACACCGGGGAGCTGTTTTTT. The encoded protein is CSVDRDHTGELFF. The J gene is TRBJ2-2, the V gene TRBV29-1, with 8 positions matching TRBD1. Germline V gene lookup returns CDR1 SQVTM and CDR2 ANQGSEA. CDR3 size: 13 residues. The trim removed 6 bases at V and 3 bases at J, leaving 3 bases unmatched.

The J gene is TRBJ1-1, the V gene TRBV10-3, with TRBD1 as a possible D gene (6 bases). The CDR3 contains 13 residues. Trimming stripped 11 bases from V and 2 bases from J, with 15 bases between. Per the germline V gene, CDR1 is ENHRY and CDR2 is SYGVKD. The CDR3 nucleotides are TGTGCCGTCACCGGGACACGCAACACTGAAGCTTTCTTT. Protein product: CAVTGTRNTEAFF.

J is TRBJ2-7 and V is TRBV27; D call uncertain. This CDR3 is 11 amino acids long. Trimming shortened V by 3 bases and J by 7 bases, and 7 bases separated the two germline ends. The germline V gene encodes CDR1 MNHEY and CDR2 SMNVEV (reference sequence). The CDR3 loop is CASSFNREQYF. Written as DNA, the CDR3 is TGTGCCAGCAGTTTTAACCGGGAGCAGTACTTC.

This chain uses TRBV18 with TRBJ2-5, with 9 bases identical to TRBD2. The CDR3 totals 16 residues. The ends lost 6 bases at V and 6 bases at J; junction bases unmatched: 14. Looked up from germline, CDR1 is KGHSH and CDR2 is LQKENI. CDR3 nucleotide sequence: TGTGCCAGCTCGAGCCTAGCGGGGACGACCGATAAGACCCAGTACTTC. It translates to CASSSLAGTTDKTQYF.

The rearrangement joins TRBV28 to TRBJ2-7, with D possibly TRBD2 on 5 matching bases. The CDR3 has 12 residues. The ends were cut back, 3 bases at V and 12 bases at J, with 15 bases in the middle. Germline V gives CDR1 MDHEN, CDR2 SYDVKM. CDR3: CASSLPSGRWYF. As DNA, the CDR3 is TGTGCCAGCAGTTTGCCCAGCGGCCGATGGTACTTC.

The chain carries TRBV13 and TRBJ2-1; the match to TRBD1 covers 8 bases. V lost 5 bases to trimming and J lost 0 bases; unmatched junction nucleotides: 3. Germline values: CDR1 PRHDT, CDR2 FYEKMQ (reference sequence). The CDR3 loop spans 15 amino acids. CDR3 sequence (DNA): TGTGCCAGCAGCACTGGGACAGGCTCCTACAATGAGCAGTTCTTC. It encodes CASSTGTGSYNEQFF.

V is TRBV4-3 and J is TRBJ2-2, with 7 bases aligning to TRBD1. Unmatched junction bases numbered 11, after V lost 4 bases and J lost 6 bases. In germline, CDR1 is LGHNA, CDR2 YSLEER. The length of the CDR3 is 16 residues. This CDR3 is CASSPRGTVFAGELFF. DNA of the CDR3: TGCGCCAGCAGCCCTAGGGGGACAGTTTTCGCCGGGGAGCTGTTTTTT.

This chain uses TRBV4-3 with TRBJ2-3; 9 positions match TRBD2. Germline assignment: CDR1 LGHNA and CDR2 YSLEER. This CDR3 is 16 amino acids long. J lost 1 base, V lost 1 base, and 3 bases had no gene match. The CDR3 loop is CASSQAVAGGTDTQYF. Here the CDR3 DNA reads TGCGCCAGCAGCCAAGCGGTAGCGGGAGGCACAGATACGCAGTATTTT.

The chain recombines TRBV2 with TRBJ1-1; unclear D gene. Trimming shortened V by 4 bases and J by 5 bases, and 11 bases separated the two germline ends. Germline CDR1 and CDR2: SNHLY and FYNNEI. This CDR3 contains 13 residues. The CDR3, as DNA: TGTGCCAGCAGTGGGGAGTATGAGACTGAAGCTTTCTTT. It translates to CASSGEYETEAFF.

The chain combines TRBV5-6 with TRBJ1-1; possible D gene TRBD1, 6 bases. Germline V gives CDR1 SGHDT, CDR2 YYEEEE. V was trimmed by 3 bases and J by 3 bases, leaving 18 bases between them. This CDR3 spans 16 amino acids. CDR3 sequence: CASSYGLGAKDTEAFF. The CDR3 DNA sequence: TGTGCCAGCAGCTATGGCTTGGGGGCGAAGGACACTGAAGCTTTCTTT. The full variable domain, in which reference TRBV5-6 and TRBJ1-1 provide the parts outside the CDR3, is DAGVTQSPTHLIKTRGQQVTLRCSPKSGHDTVSWYQQALGQGPQFIFQYYEEEERQRGNFPDRFSGHQFPNYSSELNVNALLLGDSALYLCASSYGLGAKDTEAFFGQGTRLTVV.

The chain combines TRBV9 with TRBJ2-7, with TRBD2 matching over 9 bases. Germline V CDR1 and CDR2: SGDLS, YYNGEE. The junction had 4 bases not matched to a gene; V was cut back by 0 bases and J by 0 bases. CDR3 length equals 16 residues. The CDR3 region is CASSVAASGISYEQYF. In nucleotides, the CDR3 is TGTGCCAGCAGCGTAGCGGCTAGCGGGATCTCCTACGAGCAGTACTTC.

The rearrangement links TRBV5-4 to TRBJ1-2; 10 positions match TRBD1. Germline V gives CDR1 SGHNT, CDR2 YYREEE (reference sequence). Losses at the gene ends were 0 bases for V and 3 bases for J; bases not matched to a gene: 5. This CDR3 is 16 amino acids long. The CDR3 DNA reads as TGTGCCAGCAGCTTGGGGGGGGACAGGGGAGACTATGGCTACACCTTC. It is translated as CASSLGGDRGDYGYTF.

The chain uses TRBV27 and TRBJ2-3, with 7 bases lining up with TRBD1. Germline values: CDR1 MNHEY, CDR2 SMNVEV (reference sequence). This CDR3 spans 14 amino acids. V was pared by 7 bases and J by 6 bases, with 10 bases of the junction left unmatched. This chain's CDR3 is CASTPTGTKDTQYF. CDR3 coding DNA: TGTGCCAGCACCCCGACAGGGACGAAGGATACGCAGTATTTT.

V and J are TRBV4-3 and TRBJ2-5, with D maybe TRBD2 (6 bases). V was pared by 4 bases and J by 6 bases, with 12 bases between. This CDR3 contains 13 residues. CDR1 LGHNA and CDR2 YSLEER come from the germline V gene. The CDR3 bases are TGCGCCAGCAGCCTTGAGGAGGGGAAGACCCAGTACTTC. This gives the protein CASSLEEGKTQYF.

J is TRBJ2-5 and V is TRBV9, with D possibly being TRBD2 (6 bases). The CDR3 covers 14 residues. V shed 1 base and J shed 5 bases, with 12 bases lying between them. The V gene's germline CDR1 is SGDLS and CDR2 YYNGEE. The CDR3 region has the DNA TGTGCCAGCAGCGTATCGTCCCGGGGGGAGACCCAGTACTTC. Its protein product is CASSVSSRGETQYF. The full variable domain, in which reference TRBV9 and TRBJ2-5 provide the parts outside the CDR3, is DSGVTQTPKHLITATGQRVTLRCSPRSGDLSVYWYQQSLDQGLQFLIQYYNGEERAKGNILERFSAQQFPDLHSELNLSSLELGDSALYFCASSVSSRGETQYFGPGTRLLVL.

The chain carries TRBV28 and TRBJ2-6; D is unclear. The CDR3 is 14 amino acids. Germline CDR1 and CDR2: MDHEN and SYDVKM. Trimming left V 5 bases short and J 1 base short, with 6 bases between. CDR3 DNA sequence: TGTGCCAGCAGTCTACGGTCTGGGGCCAACGTCCTGACTTTC. Translated: CASSLRSGANVLTF.

This clone appeared a few times. The chain uses TRBV27 and TRBJ1-2; 10 bases map to TRBD1. V shed 7 bases and J 5 bases; nucleotides not matched to a gene: 22. Germline CDR1 and CDR2: MNHEY and SMNVEV (reference sequence). The CDR3 length is 19 residues. The CDR3 nucleotides are TGTGCCAGCACCCTTAAACAAGACAGGGGGCGCGGTGGAAGGTATGGCTACACCTTC. Translation: CASTLKQDRGRGGRYGYTF.

This clone was recorded a few times. The chain recombines TRBV5-1 with TRBJ1-6; D not resolved. V was pared by 5 bases and J by 9 bases, with 15 bases between. The CDR3 runs 14 residues. Germline CDR1 and CDR2: SGHRS and YFSETQ. In nucleotides, the CDR3 is TGCGCCAGCAGTCGGGAATCCGCCCTTTCACCCCTCCACTTT. Its translation is CASSRESALSPLHF.

This clone showed up just a few times. The chain links TRBV7-6 to TRBJ2-1; 15 bases are shared with TRBD2. V lost 3 bases, J lost 4 bases, and 7 bases stayed unmatched. The CDR3 runs 18 residues. CDR1 and CDR2 (germline): SGHVS, FNYEAQ. In nucleotides, the CDR3 is TGTGCCAGCAGCTTTTTTTCGGGACTAGCGGGGGGATACAATGAGCAGTTCTTC. Translated: CASSFFSGLAGGYNEQFF.

This clone appeared a single time. The chain recombines TRBV28 with TRBJ1-2; maybe TRBD1 (5 bases). The CDR3 runs 14 residues. V was pared by 2 bases and J by 5 bases, with 12 bases between. Looked up from germline, CDR1 is MDHEN and CDR2 is SYDVKM. CDR3: CASSLMGRVYGYTF. CDR3 nucleotide sequence: TGTGCCAGCAGTTTAATGGGGCGAGTATATGGCTACACCTTC.